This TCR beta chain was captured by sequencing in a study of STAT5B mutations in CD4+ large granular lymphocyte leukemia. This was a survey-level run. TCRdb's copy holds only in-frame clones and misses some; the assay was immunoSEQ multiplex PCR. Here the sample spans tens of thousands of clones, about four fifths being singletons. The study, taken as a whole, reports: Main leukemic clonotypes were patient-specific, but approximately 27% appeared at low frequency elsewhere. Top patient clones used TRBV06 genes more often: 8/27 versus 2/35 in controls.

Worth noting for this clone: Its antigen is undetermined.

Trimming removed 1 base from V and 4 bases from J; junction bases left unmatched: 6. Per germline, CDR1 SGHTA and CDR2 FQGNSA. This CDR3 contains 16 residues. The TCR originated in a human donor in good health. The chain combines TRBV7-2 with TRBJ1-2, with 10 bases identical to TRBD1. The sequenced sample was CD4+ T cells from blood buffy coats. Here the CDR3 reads CASSLGGQGVSYGYTF. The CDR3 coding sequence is TGTGCCAGCAGCTTAGGCGGACAGGGGGTTTCCTATGGCTACACCTTC. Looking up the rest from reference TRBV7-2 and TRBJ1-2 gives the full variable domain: GAGVSQSPSNKVTEKGKDVELRCDPISGHTALYWYRQSLGQGLEFLIYFQGNSAPDKSGLPSDRFSAERTGGSVSTLTIQRTQQEDSAVYLCASSLGGQGVSYGYTFGSGTRLTVV.